This T cell receptor (beta chain) originates from a study of human T cells and chemical hapten exposure. This clonotype was counted many times. Time point reported: pre-sensitization, week 0. Described treatment: therapeutic diphenylcyclopropenone sensitization with weekly scalp DPC. This CDR3 region has 12 residues. CDR1 and CDR2 (germline): SNHLY, FYNNEI. The V and J ends lost 7 bases and 5 bases respectively, with 10 bases between them. TCRdb called the RACE reads again in MiXCR, with one record for every CDR3 protein. The top ten clones hold about 2.5% of a sample with roughly 260,000 distinct CDR3 sequences, about 9% of them seen once.

This chain uses TRBV2 with TRBJ2-3, with D possibly TRBD2 on 6 matching bases. The input for sequencing was whole blood, taken in connection with sensitization to the hapten diphenylcyclopropenone (DPC). The clonotype originates from a woman in her thirties or forties with alopecia areata. Some clones in this sample may be carry-over from other donors' samples. The CDR3 nucleotides read TGTGCCAGCAACATGCGGGGAGATACGCAGTATTTT. Translation: CASNMRGDTQYF.